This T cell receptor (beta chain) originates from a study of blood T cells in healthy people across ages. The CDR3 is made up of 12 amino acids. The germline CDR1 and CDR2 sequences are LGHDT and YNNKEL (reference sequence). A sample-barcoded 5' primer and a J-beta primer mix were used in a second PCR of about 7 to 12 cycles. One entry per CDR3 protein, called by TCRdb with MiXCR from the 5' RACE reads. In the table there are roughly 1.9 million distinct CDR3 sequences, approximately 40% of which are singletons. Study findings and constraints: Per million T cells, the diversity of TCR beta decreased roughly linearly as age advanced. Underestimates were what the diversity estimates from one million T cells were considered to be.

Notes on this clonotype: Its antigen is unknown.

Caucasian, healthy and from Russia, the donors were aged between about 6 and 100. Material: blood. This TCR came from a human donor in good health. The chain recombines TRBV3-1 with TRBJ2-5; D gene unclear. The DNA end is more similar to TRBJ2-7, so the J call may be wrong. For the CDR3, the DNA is TGTGCCAGCAGCCATCAGGCATACGAGCAGTACTTC. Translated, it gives CASSHQAYEQYF.